The 22 T cell receptor beta chains below all came from one sample that was sequenced in a study of blood T cell repertoires in COVID-19 (dated by TCRdb to 2019 to 2021). The library was obtained by the immunoSEQ multiplex PCR assay. As stored in TCRdb, this immuneACCESS dataset retains in-frame rearrangements with V and J assigned. A fraction of the clones does not appear; measured against another copy, unresolved V genes explain less than half of the discrepancy, and the remainder lacks a known reason. The sample includes approximately 150,000 clones, with roughly nine tenths observed a single time. The ten largest clones capture approximately 4% of the sample. Sequencing was done on a sample of PBMCs or T cells enriched from blood (not recorded which). These TCRs come from a woman between 35 and 50 years old who had been exposed to COVID-19.

This chain joins TRBV7-2 and TRBJ1-5; 8 bases match TRBD1. The CDR3 length is 14 residues. Germline V gene data show CDR1 as SGHTA and CDR2 as FQGNSA. The junction had 2 bases not matched to a gene; V was cut back by 2 bases and J by 5 bases. CDR3: CASSLKTGDQPQHF. DNA of the CDR3: TGTGCCAGCAGCTTAAAGACAGGGGATCAGCCCCAGCATTTT.

Written as DNA, the CDR3 is TGTGCCACCAGGGAGTATAATTCACCCCTCCACTTT. This sequence encodes CATREYNSPLHF. V gene TRBV24-1 combines with J gene TRBJ1-6; D not resolved. The germline gives CDR1 KGHDR, CDR2 SFDVKD. Trimming stripped 7 bases from V and 4 bases from J, with 4 bases between. This CDR3 has 12 residues.

This chain connects TRBV28 to TRBJ2-1; D might be TRBD2 (6 bases). V lost 6 bases and J 0 bases, leaving 15 bases between the germline ends. This CDR3 region has 16 residues. CDR1 MDHEN and CDR2 SYDVKM come from the germline V gene. Here the CDR3 DNA reads TGTGCCAGCAGAGCCGGGACTTATGACTCCTACAATGAGCAGTTCTTC. This encodes CASRAGTYDSYNEQFF.

The rearrangement uses TRBV28 and TRBJ2-1, with 7 positions matching TRBD2. Germline V lookup: CDR1 MDHEN, CDR2 SYDVKM. This CDR3 comprises 15 residues. With 6 bases clipped from V and 6 bases from J, the junction kept 11 bases outside the gene matches. CDR3 nucleotides: TGTGCCAGCAGCGTCCTAGGCGGGAGTGTCAATGAGCAGTTCTTC. The encoded protein is CASSVLGGSVNEQFF.

The rearrangement links TRBV27 to TRBJ1-4; D might be TRBD1 (5 bases). This CDR3 contains 15 residues. V gave up 6 bases and J gave up 8 bases, with 19 bases separating them. Germline CDR1 reads MNHEY; CDR2 reads SMNVEV (reference sequence). CDR3 sequence reads: CASSRADQGREKLFF. CDR3 sequence (DNA): TGTGCCAGCAGCCGGGCGGACCAGGGTAGGGAAAAACTGTTTTTT.

The chain is built from TRBV5-1 and TRBJ2-7, with D uncertain. Trimming removed 4 bases from V and 7 bases from J, with 21 bases in between. The CDR3 length is 15 residues. CDR1 is SGHRS and CDR2 is YFSETQ in the germline V gene. This CDR3 reads CASSPQISETREQYF. CDR3 nucleotide sequence: TGCGCCAGCAGCCCTCAGATATCTGAGACGCGGGAGCAGTACTTC.

The chain uses TRBV28 and TRBJ2-7, with unresolved D. The germline V gene has CDR1 MDHEN and CDR2 SYDVKM. This CDR3 is 13 amino acids long. With 4 bases removed from V and 2 bases from J, the gap between germline ends came to 9 bases. CDR3 DNA sequence: TGTGCCAGCAGTTCTCTATCTACCTACGAGCAGTACTTC. It yields the protein CASSSLSTYEQYF. Based on the CDR3 plus reference TRBV28 and TRBJ2-7, the full variable domain is DVKVTQSSRYLVKRTGEKVFLECVQDMDHENMFWYRQDPGLGLRLIYFSYDVKMKEKGDIPEGYSVSREKKERFSLILESASTNQTSMYLCASSSLSTYEQYFGPGTRLTVT.

The J gene is TRBJ2-7, the V gene TRBV6-5; 8 bases are a match to TRBD1. The CDR3 is made up of 14 amino acids. The V segment lost 6 bases and the J segment 7 bases; nucleotides outside the gene matches: 11. The germline CDR1 and CDR2 sequences are MNHEY and SVGAGI. The CDR3 region is CASRPRQGSGEQYF. CDR3 nucleotide sequence: TGTGCCAGCAGACCACGACAGGGGTCGGGGGAGCAGTACTTC.

The chain carries TRBV5-6 and TRBJ1-3, with 8 positions matching TRBD1. CDR3 length: 15 amino acids. Germline CDR1 is SGHDT and CDR2 is YYEEEE. Trimming removed 4 bases from V and 4 bases from J; junction bases left unmatched: 7. CDR3 region: CASSPTGVGGNTIYF. CDR3 nucleotide sequence: TGTGCCAGCAGCCCGACAGGGGTTGGCGGAAACACCATATATTTT.

The rearrangement joins TRBV5-4 to TRBJ2-1; 11 bases are shared with TRBD2. The V gene's germline CDR1 is SGHNT and CDR2 YYREEE (reference sequence). This CDR3 has 17 residues. J gave up 9 bases and V 0 bases, and 11 bases lay outside the gene matches. CDR3 sequence reads: CASSLAATSGRRGEQFF. In DNA, the CDR3 is TGTGCCAGCAGCTTGGCGGCTACTAGCGGGAGAAGGGGTGAGCAGTTCTTC.

In this sample, this clone turned up a few times. The chain is built from TRBV6-5 and TRBJ2-7; D may be TRBD1 (6 bases). Germline V lookup: CDR1 MNHEY, CDR2 SVGAGI. The V end lost 2 bases, the J end lost 0 bases, and 11 bases lay between the germline ends. The length of the CDR3 is 15 residues. The CDR3 nucleotides are TGTGCCAGCAGTTACGACCGGGACAACTCCTACGAGCAGTACTTC. It specifies CASSYDRDNSYEQYF.

This chain joins TRBV7-9 and TRBJ1-1; D perhaps matches TRBD1 (6 bases). The V gene lost 3 bases and the J gene lost 7 bases, with 15 bases spanning the gap. Germline CDR1 SEHNR, CDR2 FQNEAQ (reference sequence). There are 14 residues in the CDR3. CDR3 protein: CASSLAGALSEAFF. The CDR3 nucleotides are TGTGCCAGCAGCTTGGCAGGGGCACTCAGTGAAGCTTTCTTT.

The table lists this clone with a few counts. V usage is TRBV6-5 and J usage is TRBJ1-5, with TRBD1 matching over 7 bases. With 5 bases clipped from V and 7 bases from J, the junction kept 11 bases outside the gene matches. The CDR3 has 15 amino acids. Germline lookup yields CDR1 MNHEY and CDR2 SVGAGI. The CDR3 region has the DNA TGTGCCAGCAGTCGGGACAGCCAAGGTGTGCAGCCCCAGCATTTT. As protein: CASSRDSQGVQPQHF.

The chain carries TRBV6-4 and TRBJ2-2, with 11 bases fitting TRBD1. V gave up 5 bases and J gave up 4 bases; unmatched junction bases: 3. The CDR3 spans 15 residues. Per germline, CDR1 MRHNA and CDR2 SNTAGT. In DNA, the CDR3 is TGTGCCAGCAGTCCCGGGACAGGGGGCACCGGGGAGCTGTTTTTT. Translated, it gives CASSPGTGGTGELFF.

A single count supports this clone. The chain employs TRBV7-2 and TRBJ2-7; tentative D call: TRBD1 (6 bases). Germline assignment: CDR1 SGHTA and CDR2 FQGNSA. The CDR3 loop spans 14 amino acids. V shed 4 bases and J shed 7 bases, with 17 bases lying between them. The CDR3 region is CASSSGTFDREQYF. The CDR3 DNA is TGTGCCAGCAGCTCCGGGACATTTGATCGTGAGCAGTACTTC.

This chain uses TRBV14 with TRBJ1-1; D gene unclear. The V end was cut by 5 bases, the J end by 4 bases, with 11 bases between. The CDR3 runs 13 residues. CDR1 is SGHDN, CDR2 FVKESK, per germline. The CDR3 sequence: CASSGSAGTEAFF. CDR3 sequence (DNA): TGTGCCAGCAGCGGGAGTGCGGGCACTGAAGCTTTCTTT.

The chain recombines TRBV19 with TRBJ2-7; 7 positions agree with TRBD1. This CDR3 has 12 amino acids. After removal of 6 bases from V and 6 bases from J, the junction contained 5 bases not matched to a gene. Germline CDR1 and CDR2: LNHDA and SQIVND (reference sequence). CDR3 coding DNA: TGTGCCAGTAGCCTGACAGGGTTCGAGCAGTACTTC. Protein: CASSLTGFEQYF.

This clone turned up a few times. The V gene is TRBV7-8, the J gene TRBJ1-4; TRBD1 agrees at 8 bases. V trimming: 8 bases; J trimming: 8 bases; junction bases outside the gene matches: 10. The length of the CDR3 is 14 residues. CDR1 is SGHVS and CDR2 is FQNEAQ in the germline V gene. The CDR3 here is CASRRQGSFEKLFF. As DNA, the CDR3 is TGTGCCAGCCGACGACAGGGGAGTTTCGAAAAACTGTTTTTT.

V gene TRBV7-9 combines with J gene TRBJ1-2; perhaps TRBD1 as D (5 bases). V was cut by 4 bases and J by 7 bases, with 13 bases left in between. Germline loops: CDR1 SEHNR, CDR2 FQNEAQ (reference sequence). CDR3 length: 13 residues. Here the CDR3 reads CASSYEGRSGYTF. DNA for the CDR3: TGTGCCAGCAGCTACGAGGGGAGGTCTGGCTACACCTTC.

This sequence joins TRBV5-8 and TRBJ1-2; D call uncertain. The CDR3 is 16 amino acids. From germline, CDR1 is SGHTS and CDR2 YDEGEE. With 4 bases removed from V and 0 bases from J, the gap between germline ends came to 16 bases. The CDR3 DNA reads TGTGCCAGCAGCCCGCGGATGAGGATCACTAACTATGGCTACACCTTC. This sequence encodes CASSPRMRITNYGYTF.

V gene TRBV12-5 combines with J gene TRBJ1-5; D is uncertain. Germline values: CDR1 LGHNT, CDR2 FRNRAP. The V and J ends lost 5 bases and 6 bases respectively, with 14 bases between them. This CDR3 region has 14 residues. This CDR3 is CASGPPGIAQPQHF. The CDR3 DNA is TGTGCTAGTGGTCCCCCGGGGATCGCTCAGCCCCAGCATTTT.

The V call is TRBV4-1, the J call TRBJ2-2, with TRBD1 matching 9 bases. V gave up 4 bases and J gave up 9 bases; unmatched junction bases: 12. The CDR3 runs to 16 residues. Germline V gene data show CDR1 as MGHRA and CDR2 as YSYEKL. CDR3 sequence: CASSLSLGTGLRELFF. CDR3 nucleotide sequence: TGCGCCAGCAGCCTATCCCTGGGGACAGGGTTGCGGGAGCTGTTTTTT.